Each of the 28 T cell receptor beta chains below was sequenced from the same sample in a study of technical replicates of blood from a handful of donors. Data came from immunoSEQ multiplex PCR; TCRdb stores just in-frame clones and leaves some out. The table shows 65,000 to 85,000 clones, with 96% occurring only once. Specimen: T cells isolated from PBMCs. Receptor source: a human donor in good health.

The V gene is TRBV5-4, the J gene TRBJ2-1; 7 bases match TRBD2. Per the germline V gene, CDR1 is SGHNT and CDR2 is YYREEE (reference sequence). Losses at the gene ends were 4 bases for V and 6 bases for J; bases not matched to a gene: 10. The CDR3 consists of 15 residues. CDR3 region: CASSRKRETSNEQFF. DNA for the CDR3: TGTGCCAGCAGCCGGAAGCGGGAAACCAGCAATGAGCAGTTCTTC. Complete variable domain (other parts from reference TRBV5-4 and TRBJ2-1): ETGVTQSPTHLIKTRGQQVTLRCSSQSGHNTVSWYQQALGQGPQFIFQYYREEENGRGNFPPRFSGLQFPNYSSELNVNALELDDSALYLCASSRKRETSNEQFFGPGTRLTVL.

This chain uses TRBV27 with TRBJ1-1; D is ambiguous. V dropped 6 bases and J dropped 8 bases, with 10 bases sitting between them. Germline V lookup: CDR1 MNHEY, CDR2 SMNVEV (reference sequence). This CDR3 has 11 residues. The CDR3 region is CASSPPVEAFF. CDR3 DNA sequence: TGTGCCAGCAGCCCCCCTGTAGAAGCTTTCTTT.

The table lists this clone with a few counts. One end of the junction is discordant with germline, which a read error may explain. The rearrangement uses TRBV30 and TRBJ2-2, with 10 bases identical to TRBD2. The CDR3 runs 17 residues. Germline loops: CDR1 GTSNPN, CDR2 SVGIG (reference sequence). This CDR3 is CAWSDLAGAGNSGELFF. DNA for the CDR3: TGTGCCTGGAGCGATCTAGCGGGAGCCGGGAACTCCGGGGAGCTGTTTTTT.

CDR3 sequence (DNA): TGCGCCAGCAGCTTGCTTACGGGATCTGGAAACACCATATATTTT. It codes for CASSLLTGSGNTIYF. The J gene is TRBJ1-3, the V gene TRBV5-1, with D unresolved. V lost 1 base, J lost 1 base, and 9 bases lay in between. CDR3 length: 15 amino acids. Germline CDR1 SGHRS, CDR2 YFSETQ.

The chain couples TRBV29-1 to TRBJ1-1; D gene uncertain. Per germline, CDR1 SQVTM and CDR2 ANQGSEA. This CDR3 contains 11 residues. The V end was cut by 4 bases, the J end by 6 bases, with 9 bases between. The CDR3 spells CSVGGSAEAFF. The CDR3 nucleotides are TGCAGCGTTGGAGGGAGCGCTGAAGCTTTCTTT.

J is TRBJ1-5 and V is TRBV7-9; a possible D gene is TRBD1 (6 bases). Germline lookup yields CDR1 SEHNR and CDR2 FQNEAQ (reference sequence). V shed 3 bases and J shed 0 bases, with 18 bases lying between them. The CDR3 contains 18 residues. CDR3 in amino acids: CASSFSPGTRASNQPQHF. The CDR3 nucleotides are TGTGCCAGCAGCTTTAGCCCGGGGACAAGGGCTAGCAATCAGCCCCAGCATTTT.

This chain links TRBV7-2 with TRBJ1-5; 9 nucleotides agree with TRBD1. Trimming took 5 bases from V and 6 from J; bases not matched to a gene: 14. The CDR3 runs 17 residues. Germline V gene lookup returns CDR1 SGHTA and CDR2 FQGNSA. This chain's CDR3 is CASSPPTGGVNPQPQHF. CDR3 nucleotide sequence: TGTGCCAGCAGCCCCCCAACAGGGGGCGTTAATCCTCAGCCCCAGCATTTT.

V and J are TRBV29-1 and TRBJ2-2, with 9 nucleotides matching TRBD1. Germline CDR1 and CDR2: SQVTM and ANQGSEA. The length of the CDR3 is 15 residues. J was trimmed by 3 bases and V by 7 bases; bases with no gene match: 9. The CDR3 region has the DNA TGCAGCGGAAGAATACAGGGGGCGTACACCGGGGAGCTGTTTTTT. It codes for CSGRIQGAYTGELFF.

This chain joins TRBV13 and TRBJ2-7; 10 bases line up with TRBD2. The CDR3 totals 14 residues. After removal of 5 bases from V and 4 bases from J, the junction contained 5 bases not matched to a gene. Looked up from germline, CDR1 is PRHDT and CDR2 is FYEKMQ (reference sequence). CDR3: CASSPQAGGYEQYF. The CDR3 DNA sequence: TGTGCCAGCAGCCCACAAGCGGGAGGGTACGAGCAGTACTTC.

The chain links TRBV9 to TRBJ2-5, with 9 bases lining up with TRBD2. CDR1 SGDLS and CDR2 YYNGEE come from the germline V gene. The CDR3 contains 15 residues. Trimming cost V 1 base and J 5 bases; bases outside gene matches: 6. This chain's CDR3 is CASSVSAGGPETQYF. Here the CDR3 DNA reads TGTGCCAGCAGCGTATCCGCGGGAGGGCCCGAGACCCAGTACTTC.

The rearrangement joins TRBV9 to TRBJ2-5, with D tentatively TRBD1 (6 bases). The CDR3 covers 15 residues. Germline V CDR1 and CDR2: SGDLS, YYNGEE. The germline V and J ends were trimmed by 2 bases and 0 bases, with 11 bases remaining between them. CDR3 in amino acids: CASSVGRGYQETQYF. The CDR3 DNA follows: TGTGCCAGCAGCGTTGGCAGGGGTTACCAAGAGACCCAGTACTTC.

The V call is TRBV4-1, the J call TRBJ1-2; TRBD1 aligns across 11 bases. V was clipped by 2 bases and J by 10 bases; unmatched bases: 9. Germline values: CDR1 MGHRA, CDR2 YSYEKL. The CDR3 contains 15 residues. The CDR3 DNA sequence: TGCGCCAGCAGCCAACCCGGACAGGGGGCGCATCCCTACACCTTC. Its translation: CASSQPGQGAHPYTF.

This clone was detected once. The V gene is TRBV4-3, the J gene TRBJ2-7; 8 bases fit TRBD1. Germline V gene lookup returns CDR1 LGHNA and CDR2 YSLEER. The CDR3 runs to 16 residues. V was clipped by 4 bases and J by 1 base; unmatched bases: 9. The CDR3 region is CASSPRGQGASYEQYF. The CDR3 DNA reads TGCGCCAGCAGCCCCCGGGGGCAGGGGGCTTCCTACGAGCAGTACTTC.

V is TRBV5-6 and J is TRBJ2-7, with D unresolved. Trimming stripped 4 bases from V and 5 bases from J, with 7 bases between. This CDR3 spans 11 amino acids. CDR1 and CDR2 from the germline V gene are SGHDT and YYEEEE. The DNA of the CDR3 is TGTGCCAGCAGCCTCCAGGACGAGCAGTACTTC. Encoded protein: CASSLQDEQYF. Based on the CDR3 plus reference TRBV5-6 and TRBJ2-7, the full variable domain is DAGVTQSPTHLIKTRGQQVTLRCSPKSGHDTVSWYQQALGQGPQFIFQYYEEEERQRGNFPDRFSGHQFPNYSSELNVNALLLGDSALYLCASSLQDEQYFGPGTRLTVT.

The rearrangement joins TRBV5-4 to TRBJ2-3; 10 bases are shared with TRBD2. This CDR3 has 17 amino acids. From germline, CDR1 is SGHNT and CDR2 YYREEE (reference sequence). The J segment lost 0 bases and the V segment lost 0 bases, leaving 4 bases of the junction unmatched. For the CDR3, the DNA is TGTGCCAGCAGCTTGGATCTAGCGGGAGCTAGCACAGATACGCAGTATTTT. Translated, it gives CASSLDLAGASTDTQYF.

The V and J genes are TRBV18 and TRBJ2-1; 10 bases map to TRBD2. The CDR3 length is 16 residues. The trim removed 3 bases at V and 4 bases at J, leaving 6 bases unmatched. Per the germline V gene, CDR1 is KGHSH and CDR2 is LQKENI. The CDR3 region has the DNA TGTGCCAGCTCACCTTTTACTAGCGGGGCTTACAATGAGCAGTTCTTC. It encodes CASSPFTSGAYNEQFF.

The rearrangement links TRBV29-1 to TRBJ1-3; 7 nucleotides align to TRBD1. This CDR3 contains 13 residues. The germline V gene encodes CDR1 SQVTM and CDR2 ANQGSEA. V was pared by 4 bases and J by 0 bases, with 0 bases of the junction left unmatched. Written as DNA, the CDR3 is TGCAGCGTTGGGACAGGCTCTGGAAACACCATATATTTT. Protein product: CSVGTGSGNTIYF.

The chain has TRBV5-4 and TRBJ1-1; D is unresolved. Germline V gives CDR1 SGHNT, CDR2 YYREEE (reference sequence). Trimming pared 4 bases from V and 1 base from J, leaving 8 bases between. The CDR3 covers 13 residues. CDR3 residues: CASSPTGNTEAFF. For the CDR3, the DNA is TGTGCCAGCAGCCCGACGGGGAACACTGAAGCTTTCTTT.

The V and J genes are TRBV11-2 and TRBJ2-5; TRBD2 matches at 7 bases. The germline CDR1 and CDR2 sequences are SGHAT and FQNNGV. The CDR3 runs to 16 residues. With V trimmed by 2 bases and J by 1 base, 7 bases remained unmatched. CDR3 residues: CASSLRRASGQETQYF. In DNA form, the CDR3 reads TGTGCCAGCAGCTTAAGGAGGGCTAGCGGCCAAGAGACCCAGTACTTC.

DNA for the CDR3: TGTGCCAGCAGCTTAGTTCAGAAGACAGATACGCAGTATTTT. Encoded protein: CASSLVQKTDTQYF. The chain is built from TRBV7-6 and TRBJ2-3, with unresolved D. Germline CDR1 and CDR2: SGHVS and FNYEAQ. The CDR3 is 14 residues long. V was shortened by 1 base and J by 3 bases, with 8 bases between the two germline ends.

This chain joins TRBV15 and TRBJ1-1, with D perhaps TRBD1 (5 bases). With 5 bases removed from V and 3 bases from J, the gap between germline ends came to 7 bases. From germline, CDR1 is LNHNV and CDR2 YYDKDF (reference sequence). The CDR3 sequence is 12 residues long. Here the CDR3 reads CATSSGYTEAFF. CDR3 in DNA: TGTGCCACCAGCTCAGGGTACACTGAAGCTTTCTTT. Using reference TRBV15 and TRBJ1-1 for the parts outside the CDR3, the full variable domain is DAMVIQNPRYQVTQFGKPVTLSCSQTLNHNVMYWYQQKSSQAPKLLFHYYDKDFNNEADTPDNFQSRRPNTSFCFLDIRSPGLGDTAMYLCATSSGYTEAFFGQGTRLTVV.

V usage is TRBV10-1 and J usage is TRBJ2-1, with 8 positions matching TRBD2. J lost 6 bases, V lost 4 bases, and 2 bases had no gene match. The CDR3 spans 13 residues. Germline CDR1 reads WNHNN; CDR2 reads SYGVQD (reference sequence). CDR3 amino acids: CASSAGGGNEQFF. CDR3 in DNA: TGCGCCAGCAGTGCCGGGGGGGGCAATGAGCAGTTCTTC.

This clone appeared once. Written as DNA, the CDR3 is TGTGCCAGCAGTTTTAGTTTCGGGACAGGGAAACTCCAAGAGACCCAGTACTTC. Translated: CASSFSFGTGKLQETQYF. V usage is TRBV27 and J usage is TRBJ2-5; 9 bases match TRBD1. The ends lost 3 bases at V and 1 base at J; junction bases unmatched: 12. The CDR3 totals 18 residues. Germline V gene sequence: CDR1 MNHEY, CDR2 SMNVEV (reference sequence).

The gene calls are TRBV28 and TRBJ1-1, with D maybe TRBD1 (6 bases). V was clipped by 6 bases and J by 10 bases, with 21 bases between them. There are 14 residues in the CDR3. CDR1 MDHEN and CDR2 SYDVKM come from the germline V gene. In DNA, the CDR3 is TGTGCCAGCAGCTTTGGGACAATCCCTTGGGGAGCTTTCTTT. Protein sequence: CASSFGTIPWGAFF.

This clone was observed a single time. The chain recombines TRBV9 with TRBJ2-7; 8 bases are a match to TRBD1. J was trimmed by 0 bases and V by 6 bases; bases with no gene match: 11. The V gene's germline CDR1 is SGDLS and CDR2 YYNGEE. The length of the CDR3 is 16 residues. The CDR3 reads CASTRDQGAPSYEQYF. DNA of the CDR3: TGTGCCAGCACCCGAGATCAGGGGGCCCCCTCCTACGAGCAGTACTTC.

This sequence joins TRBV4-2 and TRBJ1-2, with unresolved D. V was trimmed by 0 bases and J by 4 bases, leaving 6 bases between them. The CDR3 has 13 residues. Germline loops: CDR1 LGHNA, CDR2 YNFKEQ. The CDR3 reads CASSQEYFYGYTF. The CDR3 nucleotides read TGTGCCAGCAGCCAAGAGTACTTCTATGGCTACACCTTC.

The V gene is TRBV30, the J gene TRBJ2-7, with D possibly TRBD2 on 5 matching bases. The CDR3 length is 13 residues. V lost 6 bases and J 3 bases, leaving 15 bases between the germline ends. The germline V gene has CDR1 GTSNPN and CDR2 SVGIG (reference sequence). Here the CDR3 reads CACRTLELYEQYF. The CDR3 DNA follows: TGTGCCTGTCGAACACTAGAGCTCTACGAGCAGTACTTC.

For the CDR3, the DNA is TGTGCCAGCAGTTTGATCGCTTCGGGCACTGAAGCTTTCTTT. Translating it yields CASSLIASGTEAFF. J is TRBJ1-1 and V is TRBV28; D is unresolved. Germline assignment: CDR1 MDHEN and CDR2 SYDVKM. The V gene lost 3 bases and the J gene lost 4 bases, with 12 bases spanning the gap. The CDR3 consists of 14 residues. The full variable domain, completed using reference TRBV28 and TRBJ1-1, is DVKVTQSSRYLVKRTGEKVFLECVQDMDHENMFWYRQDPGLGLRLIYFSYDVKMKEKGDIPEGYSVSREKKERFSLILESASTNQTSMYLCASSLIASGTEAFFGQGTRLTVV.